The 17 T cell receptor beta chains below all came from one sample that was sequenced in a study of cytomegalovirus exposure and HLA in healthy donors. Primers included in the PCR were 60 Vbeta and 13 Jbeta primers. Profiled with immunoSEQ multiplex PCR; TCRdb holds only in-frame clones, not every one. The sample records about 210,000 clones, around three quarters being singletons. Source material: PBMCs. The origin of the receptors is a woman in her thirties in good health and CMV-seropositive.

Comment on this clone: This specimen includes other DNA sequences encoding the same CDR3. The chain uses TRBV7-9 and TRBJ1-1, with D possibly TRBD1 on 5 matching bases. The germline V and J ends were trimmed by 4 bases and 5 bases, with 11 bases remaining between them. The CDR3 runs to 13 residues. Germline V gene sequence: CDR1 SEHNR, CDR2 FQNEAQ (reference sequence). The CDR3: CASSSLGGTEAFF. The CDR3, as DNA: TGTGCCAGCAGCTCACTTGGGGGGACTGAAGCTTTCTTT. Drawing the rest from reference TRBV7-9 and TRBJ1-1, the complete variable domain is DTGVSQNPRHKITKRGQNVTFRCDPISEHNRLYWYRQTLGQGPEFLTYFQNEAQLEKSRLLSDRFSAERPKGSFSTLEIQRTEQGDSAMYLCASSSLGGTEAFFGQGTRLTVV.

Here the CDR3 reads CASSPRDRYFSGNTIYF. CDR3 nucleotide sequence: TGTGCCAGCTCACCACGGGACAGGTACTTCTCTGGAAACACCATATATTTT. This chain joins TRBV18 and TRBJ1-3; 8 nucleotides match TRBD1. CDR1 KGHSH and CDR2 LQKENI come from the germline V gene. Unmatched junction bases numbered 5, after V lost 1 base and J lost 0 bases. This CDR3 comprises 17 residues. Using reference TRBV18 and TRBJ1-3 for the parts outside the CDR3, the full variable domain is NAGVMQNPRHLVRRRGQEARLRCSPMKGHSHVYWYRQLPEEGLKFMVYLQKENIIDESGMPKERFSAEFPKEGPSILRIQQVVRGDSAAYFCASSPRDRYFSGNTIYFGEGSWLTVV.

The rearrangement links TRBV4-1 to TRBJ2-3, with TRBD2 matching over 8 bases. With V trimmed by 4 bases and J by 3 bases, 6 bases remained unmatched. Looked up from germline, CDR1 is MGHRA and CDR2 is YSYEKL. CDR3 length equals 15 residues. The CDR3 is CASSRPSGGTDTQYF. Written as DNA, the CDR3 is TGCGCCAGCAGCCGCCCCAGCGGGGGAACAGATACGCAGTATTTT.

This rearrangement joins TRBV28 to TRBJ2-1; 10 nucleotides align to TRBD1. J lost 6 bases, V lost 8 bases, and 10 bases had no gene match. CDR1 is MDHEN, CDR2 SYDVKM, per germline. The CDR3 is 15 amino acids. In DNA, the CDR3 is TGTGCCAGCGAGCCCGACAGGGGGCAAGGCAATGAGCAGTTCTTC. It is translated as CASEPDRGQGNEQFF.

With respect to this clone: Other DNA sequences within the sample encode an identical CDR3. This chain connects TRBV28 to TRBJ1-2, with 7 bases aligning to TRBD1. The CDR3 has 13 residues. CDR1 and CDR2 from the germline V gene are MDHEN and SYDVKM. The V and J ends lost 2 bases and 4 bases, in that order; junction bases with no gene match: 1. The CDR3 region is CASSLTGAYGYTF. The CDR3 bases are TGTGCCAGCAGTTTAACAGGGGCCTATGGCTACACCTTC.

The chain is built from TRBV4-1 and TRBJ1-2, with TRBD1 identical over 10 bases. The CDR3 is 15 residues long. With 3 bases clipped from V and 2 bases from J, the junction kept 3 bases outside the gene matches. Germline loops: CDR1 MGHRA, CDR2 YSYEKL. DNA for the CDR3: TGCGCCAGCAGCCACCCGGGACAGGGGAACTATGGCTACACCTTC. It codes for CASSHPGQGNYGYTF.

The chain recombines TRBV30 with TRBJ1-4; 7 bases match TRBD1. CDR1 and CDR2 from the germline V gene are GTSNPN and SVGIG (reference sequence). The CDR3 contains 14 residues. The trim removed 1 base at V and 8 bases at J, leaving 7 bases unmatched. CDR3 nucleotide sequence: TGTGCCTGGAGTGACAGGGGATGGGGGGAAAAACTGTTTTTT. It translates to CAWSDRGWGEKLFF.

The chain couples TRBV5-1 to TRBJ1-2; weak D call: TRBD1 (5 bases). The CDR3 runs 14 residues. V was clipped by 4 bases and J by 2 bases, with 12 bases between them. The germline V gene has CDR1 SGHRS and CDR2 YFSETQ. The CDR3 here is CASSPGGGNYGYTF. The CDR3 nucleotides read TGCGCCAGCAGCCCCGGCGGGGGGAACTATGGCTACACCTTC. Full variable domain (outside the CDR3, taken from reference TRBV5-1 and TRBJ1-2): KAGVTQTPRYLIKTRGQQVTLSCSPISGHRSVSWYQQTPGQGLQFLFEYFSETQRNKGNFPGRFSGRQFSNSRSEMNVSTLELGDSALYLCASSPGGGNYGYTFGSGTRLTVV.

Comment on this clone: Germline is not matched at one junction end, which may reflect a read error. The gene calls are TRBV9 and TRBJ2-2; TRBD2 might be the D (6 bases). The CDR3 length is 16 residues. Germline CDR1 and CDR2: SGDLS and YYNGEE. CDR3 in DNA: TGTGCCAGCGGCTCGTTGAGGGGAGATTGGGGCGGGGAGCCGTTTTTT. Translation: CASGSLRGDWGGEPFF.

V gene TRBV11-2 combines with J gene TRBJ2-3, with TRBD1 matching 7 bases. This CDR3 is 16 amino acids long. Germline loops: CDR1 SGHAT, CDR2 FQNNGV. J gave up 6 bases and V 3 bases, and 12 bases lay outside the gene matches. This CDR3 is CASSLGARQGRDTQYF. The CDR3 DNA reads TGTGCCAGCAGCTTGGGGGCCCGACAGGGTAGGGATACGCAGTATTTT. The full variable domain, completed using reference TRBV11-2 and TRBJ2-3, is EAGVAQSPRYKIIEKRQSVAFWCNPISGHATLYWYQQILGQGPKLLIQFQNNGVVDDSQLPKDRFSAERLKGVDSTLKIQPAKLEDSAVYLCASSLGARQGRDTQYFGPGTRLTVL.

V is TRBV19 and J is TRBJ1-2; D is ambiguous. Germline V gene lookup returns CDR1 LNHDA and CDR2 SQIVND (reference sequence). This CDR3 is built from 14 residues. V lost 3 bases, J lost 0 bases, and 8 bases lay in between. The CDR3 loop is CASSIQSSNYGYTF. CDR3 coding DNA: TGTGCCAGTAGTATCCAGTCTTCTAACTATGGCTACACCTTC. Together with reference TRBV19 and TRBJ1-2, the CDR3 gives the full variable domain: DGGITQSPKYLFRKEGQNVTLSCEQNLNHDAMYWYRQDPGQGLRLIYYSQIVNDFQKGDIAEGYSVSREKKESFPLTVTSAQKNPTAFYLCASSIQSSNYGYTFGSGTRLTVV.

About this clone itself: Other DNA sequences from this sample encode an identical CDR3 as well. The chain is built from TRBV30 and TRBJ2-7, with 9 bases identical to TRBD2. This CDR3 is 16 amino acids long. V lost 0 bases, J lost 0 bases, and 6 bases stayed unmatched. From germline, CDR1 is GTSNPN and CDR2 SVGIG (reference sequence). The CDR3 reads CAWSVLAGWDSYEQYF. CDR3 coding DNA: TGTGCCTGGAGTGTGCTAGCGGGATGGGACTCCTACGAGCAGTACTTC.

The CDR3 region has the DNA TGTGCCAGCAAACCTTCCCCAGGGGCCTCAGAGACCCAGTACTTC. Translation: CASKPSPGASETQYF. The V and J genes are TRBV28 and TRBJ2-5, with D perhaps matching TRBD1 (6 bases). Looked up from germline, CDR1 is MDHEN and CDR2 is SYDVKM. V lost 7 bases and J 4 bases, leaving 19 bases between the germline ends. The CDR3 sequence is 15 residues long.

The V call is TRBV19, the J call TRBJ2-7; 8 bases map to TRBD2. CDR3 length: 14 residues. CDR1 LNHDA and CDR2 SQIVND come from the germline V gene (reference sequence). V lost 4 bases to trimming and J lost 5 bases; unmatched junction nucleotides: 7. CDR3 protein: CASSTGTSPHEQYF. CDR3 DNA: TGTGCCAGTAGTACCGGGACTAGTCCCCACGAGCAGTACTTC.

The CDR3 loop is CASSGTGGPDTQYF. CDR3 in DNA: TGTGCCAGTTCCGGGACAGGGGGCCCAGATACGCAGTATTTT. This sequence joins TRBV7-3 and TRBJ2-3, with 12 bases fitting TRBD1. The V gene end was trimmed by 9 bases and the J gene end by 4 bases; junction bases not matched to a gene: 5. CDR1 is SGHTA and CDR2 is FQGTGA in the germline V gene. The CDR3 has 14 amino acids. The complete variable domain, with remaining parts taken from reference TRBV7-3 and TRBJ2-3, reads GAGVSQTPSNKVTEKGKYVELRCDPISGHTALYWYRQSLGQGPEFLIYFQGTGAADDSGLPNDRFFAVRPEGSVSTLKIQRTERGDSAVYLCASSGTGGPDTQYFGPGTRLTVL.

A few counts support this clone. V usage is TRBV18 and J usage is TRBJ1-1; no clear D gene. V dropped 2 bases and J dropped 2 bases, with 9 bases sitting between them. This CDR3 region has 14 residues. Germline CDR1 KGHSH, CDR2 LQKENI. The CDR3 here is CASSPFGLNTEAFF. CDR3 DNA: TGTGCCAGCTCACCATTCGGACTTAACACTGAAGCTTTCTTT.

This clone was counted only a few times. The chain employs TRBV30 and TRBJ2-1, with a tentative D call TRBD1 (5 bases). Germline V lookup: CDR1 GTSNPN, CDR2 SVGIG (reference sequence). The CDR3 is 14 residues long. Trimming left V 0 bases short and J 7 bases short, with 13 bases between. This chain's CDR3 is CAWSVGQILNEQFF. The CDR3 region has the DNA TGTGCCTGGAGTGTGGGGCAGATACTGAATGAGCAGTTCTTC.